These 18 T cell receptor beta chains were sequenced from one sample in a study of identical twins. One entry per CDR3 protein results from TCRdb running MiXCR on the 5' RACE reads. The sample lists just under 650,000 distinct CDR3 sequences; about 7.1% were seen once. These data were also filed under a second study, of yellow fever vaccine responses in identical twins.

The sequencing input was PBMCs. These receptors were taken from a woman under 30 in good health.

This clonotype was detected many times. The chain is built from TRBV12-3 or TRBV12-4 and TRBJ1-2, with unresolved D. V was pared by 1 base and J by 4 bases, with 13 bases between. The CDR3 extends over 15 amino acids. The DNA of the CDR3 is TGTGCCAGCAGTTTAGTGGTCCCATGGGGCTATGGCTACACCTTC. Amino acid sequence: CASSLVVPWGYGYTF.

CDR3 protein: CASSDHGTGPGDTEAFF. The CDR3 nucleotides read TGTGCCAGCAGTGACCATGGGACGGGACCCGGGGACACTGAAGCTTTCTTT. The chain has TRBV28 and TRBJ1-1; D perhaps matches TRBD1 (5 bases). Germline-derived CDR1 and CDR2 are MDHEN and SYDVKM. V was clipped by 5 bases and J by 3 bases, with 22 bases between them. The CDR3 contains 17 residues.

This clonotype was picked up many times. The chain uses TRBV20-1 and TRBJ2-5; D remains unclear. The germline V and J ends were trimmed by 3 bases and 1 base, with 15 bases remaining between them. The CDR3 extends over 15 amino acids. The germline CDR1 and CDR2 sequences are DFQATT and SNEGSKA (reference sequence). CDR3 protein: CSASQGNLGQETQYF. DNA for the CDR3: TGCAGTGCTAGTCAAGGGAATTTAGGCCAAGAGACCCAGTACTTC.

The gene calls are TRBV27 and TRBJ1-6; no firm D call. This CDR3 is 15 amino acids long. Germline loops: CDR1 MNHEY, CDR2 SMNVEV (reference sequence). V was trimmed by 5 bases and J by 5 bases, leaving 13 bases between them. For the CDR3, the DNA is TGTGCCAGCAGTGTCCATGGAACTAATAATTCACCCCTCCACTTT. Its translation is CASSVHGTNNSPLHF.

This clonotype was counted many times. The chain carries TRBV7-9 and TRBJ2-3; TRBD2 matches at 11 bases. Trimming at V came to 5 bases and at J to 2 bases, leaving 6 bases not matched to a gene. CDR3 size: 16 residues. In germline, CDR1 is SEHNR, CDR2 FQNEAQ (reference sequence). For the CDR3, the DNA is TGTGCCAGCAGCCAAGGGACTAGCGGCTCCACAGATACGCAGTATTTT. Protein sequence: CASSQGTSGSTDTQYF.

CDR3 DNA: TGTGCCAGCGCCGGGAATGAGCAGTTCTTC. Translated, it gives CASAGNEQFF. This chain connects TRBV9 to TRBJ2-1; D is undetermined. This CDR3 spans 10 amino acids. Trimming pared 7 bases from V and 7 bases from J, leaving 6 bases between. Germline CDR1 and CDR2: SGDLS and YYNGEE.

V gene TRBV6-5 combines with J gene TRBJ2-2, with TRBD2 as a possible D gene (6 bases). The CDR3 contains 16 residues. Germline V gene lookup returns CDR1 MNHEY and CDR2 SVGAGI. V was shortened by 4 bases and J by 2 bases, with 14 bases between the two germline ends. CDR3 loop: CASSSPRRGNTGELFF. The CDR3, as DNA: TGTGCCAGCAGTTCCCCCCGGCGGGGTAACACCGGGGAGCTGTTTTTT.

This clonotype was seen ten or more times. The gene calls are TRBV5-1 and TRBJ2-4; 9 positions match TRBD1. The trim removed 2 bases at V and 8 bases at J, leaving 5 bases unmatched. Germline CDR1 is SGHRS and CDR2 is YFSETQ. The CDR3 extends over 14 amino acids. The CDR3 DNA reads TGCGCCAGCAGCTTTTTGGACAGGGGCCACATTCAGTACTTC. This codes for CASSFLDRGHIQYF.

This clonotype was observed a handful of times. The V call is TRBV9, the J call TRBJ2-7; D not certain. The CDR3 is made up of 9 amino acids. Germline V gene data show CDR1 as SGDLS and CDR2 as YYNGEE. V lost 7 bases to trimming and J lost 3 bases, with 2 bases between them. The CDR3 region is CASLYEQYF. In DNA, the CDR3 is TGTGCCAGCCTCTACGAGCAGTACTTC.

This clonotype showed up just a few times. The genes are TRBV15 and TRBJ2-1, with TRBD2 identical over 12 bases. Germline V gene lookup returns CDR1 LNHNV and CDR2 YYDKDF (reference sequence). The V and J ends lost 0 bases and 12 bases, in that order; junction bases with no gene match: 12. This CDR3 comprises 17 residues. The CDR3 nucleotides are TGTGCCACCAGCAGAGAAGCAACTAGCGGGGGGCAAGGAAGGCAGTTCTTC. Its protein is CATSREATSGGQGRQFF.

This clonotype was observed at least ten times. This chain connects TRBV12-3 or TRBV12-4 to TRBJ2-5, with D uncertain. V was pared by 3 bases and J by 5 bases, with 19 bases between. This CDR3 is 16 amino acids long. CDR3 in DNA: TGTGCCAGCAGTTTTACCGGCAGCACTAACCGGGAGACCCAGTACTTC. It specifies CASSFTGSTNRETQYF.

The rearrangement joins TRBV4-1 to TRBJ2-7, with 8 bases matching TRBD1. V trimming: 0 bases; J trimming: 4 bases; junction bases outside the gene matches: 5. The length of the CDR3 is 15 residues. CDR1 and CDR2 from the germline V gene are MGHRA and YSYEKL. CDR3 loop: CASSQDGTGYYEQYV. The CDR3 DNA follows: TGCGCCAGCAGCCAAGACGGGACAGGATATTACGAGCAGTACGTC.

This clonotype was seen ten or more times. The chain links TRBV7-8 to TRBJ2-1; D gene unclear. The CDR3 is 16 residues long. From germline, CDR1 is SGHVS and CDR2 FQNEAQ. V dropped 3 bases and J dropped 8 bases, with 20 bases sitting between them. In nucleotides, the CDR3 is TGTGCCAGCAGCTTTCAGTTTGCAGCTCCCGACGATGAGCAGTTCTTC. Its protein is CASSFQFAAPDDEQFF.

The V gene is TRBV12-3 or TRBV12-4, the J gene TRBJ1-2; D gene unclear. The V end lost 5 bases, the J end lost 8 bases, and 12 bases lay between the germline ends. The CDR3 covers 12 residues. This CDR3 is CASSTQVGGYTF. Written as DNA, the CDR3 is TGTGCCAGCAGTACCCAAGTGGGCGGCTACACCTTC.

The chain employs TRBV3-1 and TRBJ2-2; a possible D gene is TRBD1 (6 bases). Germline CDR1 is LGHDT and CDR2 is YNNKEL (reference sequence). CDR3 length: 15 amino acids. V was clipped by 4 bases and J by 4 bases, with 13 bases between them. CDR3 in DNA: TGTGCCAGCAGCCGTCCCGACAGGACCACCGGGGAGCTGTTTTTT. Translated: CASSRPDRTTGELFF.

This clonotype was counted between two and nine times. The genes are TRBV29-1 and TRBJ2-1; the match to TRBD2 covers 9 bases. CDR3 length equals 13 residues. Looked up from germline, CDR1 is SQVTM and CDR2 is ANQGSEA. CDR3: CSAGNAGGNEQFF. Written as DNA, the CDR3 is TGCAGTGCGGGAAACGCGGGAGGGAATGAGCAGTTCTTC.

The CDR3 loop is CSARDQAGGPPEQFF. The CDR3, as DNA: TGCAGTGCTAGAGATCAAGCGGGAGGGCCTCCTGAGCAGTTCTTC. This chain joins TRBV20-1 and TRBJ2-1, with 10 bases matching TRBD2. Looked up from germline, CDR1 is DFQATT and CDR2 is SNEGSKA (reference sequence). The J segment lost 9 bases and the V segment lost 0 bases, leaving 8 bases of the junction unmatched. This CDR3 spans 15 amino acids.

The chain employs TRBV5-1 and TRBJ2-1; tentative D call: TRBD2 (6 bases). The ends were cut back, 5 bases at V and 1 base at J, with 13 bases in the middle. CDR1 SGHRS and CDR2 YFSETQ come from the germline V gene. The CDR3 contains 15 residues. The CDR3 DNA is TGCGCCAGCAGGATAGACGGGAGATCCTACAATGAGCAGTTCTTC. Its translation is CASRIDGRSYNEQFF.